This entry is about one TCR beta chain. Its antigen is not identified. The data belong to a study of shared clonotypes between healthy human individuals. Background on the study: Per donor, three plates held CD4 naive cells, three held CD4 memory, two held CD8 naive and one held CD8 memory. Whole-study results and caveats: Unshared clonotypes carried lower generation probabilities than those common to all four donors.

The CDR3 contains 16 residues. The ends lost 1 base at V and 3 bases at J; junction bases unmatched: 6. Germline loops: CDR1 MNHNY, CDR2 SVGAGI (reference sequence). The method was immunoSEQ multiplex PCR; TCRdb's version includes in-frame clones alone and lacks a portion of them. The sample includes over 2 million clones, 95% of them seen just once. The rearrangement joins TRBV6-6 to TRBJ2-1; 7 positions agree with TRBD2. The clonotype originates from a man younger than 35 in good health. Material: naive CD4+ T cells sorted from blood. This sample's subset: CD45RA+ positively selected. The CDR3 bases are TGTGCCAGCAGTTACTGGCCTAGCGGATACTACAATGAGCAGTTCTTC. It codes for CASSYWPSGYYNEQFF.